The 10 T cell receptor beta chains in this list originate from one sample, sequenced in a study of sequential checkpoint blockade in melanoma. As to treatment: randomized to nivolumab then ipilimumab (arm A) or the reverse (arm B). The repertoire was sequenced with immunoSEQ multiplex PCR; TCRdb's copy has only in-frame clones and lacks some. The repertoire holds some 5,100 clones, around 19% seen once, with about a sixth in the top ten. This material consisted of tumor tissue (inferred from file names), taken from a patient given nivolumab and ipilimumab in sequence. These TCRs come from a human donor with melanoma.

The rearrangement joins TRBV7-6 to TRBJ1-5, with D possibly being TRBD1 (6 bases). Trimming took 5 bases from V and 3 from J, leaving 17 bases between them. The CDR3 extends over 16 amino acids. Germline V gene sequence: CDR1 SGHVS, CDR2 FNYEAQ. CDR3 nucleotides: TGTGCCAGCAGCGGGGGGGACGGGGGGGCCAATCAGCCCCAGCATTTT. Its protein product is CASSGGDGGANQPQHF. Based on the CDR3 plus reference TRBV7-6 and TRBJ1-5, the full variable domain is GAGVSQSPRYKVTKRGQDVALRCDPISGHVSLYWYRQALGQGPEFLTYFNYEAQQDKSGLPNDRFSAERPEGSISTLTIQRTEQRDSAMYRCASSGGDGGANQPQHFGDGTRLSIL.

In its sample, this clone was seen many times. The gene calls are TRBV11-3 and TRBJ1-2; TRBD1 is a possible D gene (6 bases). Trimming took off 7 bases at V and 2 bases at J, with 17 bases between the two ends. Germline assignment: CDR1 SGHNT and CDR2 YENEEA. This CDR3 region has 15 residues. The CDR3 nucleotides are TGTGCCAGCAACGAAAACGGTGGGACAAACTATGGCTACACCTTC. Its translation: CASNENGGTNYGYTF.

The chain joins TRBV11-3 to TRBJ2-1; 9 bases are a match to TRBD2. Unmatched junction bases numbered 6, after V lost 3 bases and J lost 3 bases. CDR3 length equals 16 residues. In germline, CDR1 is SGHNT, CDR2 YENEEA. As DNA, the CDR3 is TGTGCCAGCAGCTTCGGAGTAGCGGGGGTCTACAATGAGCAGTTCTTC. Amino acids: CASSFGVAGVYNEQFF.

The V call is TRBV10-3, the J call TRBJ1-4; D remains unclear. This CDR3 region has 16 residues. Looked up from germline, CDR1 is ENHRY and CDR2 is SYGVKD. Trimming shortened V by 4 bases and J by 0 bases, and 12 bases separated the two germline ends. CDR3 nucleotide sequence: TGTGCCATCAGTGGCTATAAACCGGCAACTAATGAAAAACTGTTTTTT. Translation gives CAISGYKPATNEKLFF.

This sequence joins TRBV19 and TRBJ2-1, with D possibly TRBD2 on 5 matching bases. The V gene lost 1 base and the J gene lost 8 bases, with 15 bases spanning the gap. The CDR3 sequence is 15 residues long. Germline-derived CDR1 and CDR2 are LNHDA and SQIVND (reference sequence). The CDR3 here is CASSIVEGLSDEQFF. CDR3 in DNA: TGTGCCAGTAGTATAGTTGAGGGATTATCGGATGAGCAGTTCTTC.

The chain uses TRBV5-1 and TRBJ1-6; D is undetermined. There are 17 residues in the CDR3. The ends were cut back, 3 bases at V and 8 bases at J, with 21 bases in the middle. Looked up from germline, CDR1 is SGHRS and CDR2 is YFSETQ. This chain's CDR3 is CASSYSEDASRDSPLHF. CDR3 nucleotide sequence: TGCGCCAGCAGCTACTCAGAGGACGCATCGAGGGATTCACCCCTCCACTTT.

By proportion, this clone is medium-sized. The chain links TRBV30 to TRBJ1-1; no clear D. The CDR3 totals 14 residues. Germline assignment: CDR1 GTSNPN and CDR2 SVGIG (reference sequence). Trimming took off 0 bases at V and 6 bases at J, with 14 bases between the two ends. The CDR3 region is CAWSVSFAGAEAFF. The CDR3 nucleotides read TGTGCCTGGAGTGTTTCCTTTGCCGGAGCTGAAGCTTTCTTT.

This chain links TRBV4-1 with TRBJ2-1; weak D call: TRBD2 (5 bases). The CDR3 has 17 residues. Looked up from germline, CDR1 is MGHRA and CDR2 is YSYEKL. Trimming cost V 6 bases and J 5 bases, with 23 bases left between them. CDR3 sequence (DNA): TGCGCCAGCAGTCTTTTTAGATCCATGCTAGCCAACAATGAGCAGTTCTTC. Its protein is CASSLFRSMLANNEQFF.

This clone was seen ten or more times. The chain employs TRBV28 and TRBJ2-5, with 10 bases fitting TRBD2. This CDR3 is built from 15 residues. Trimming took 2 bases from V and 5 from J; bases not matched to a gene: 5. The germline V gene has CDR1 MDHEN and CDR2 SYDVKM. CDR3 bases: TGTGCCAGCAGTTTAGAGCGGGGGGGGCGGGAGACCCAGTACTTC. Protein sequence: CASSLERGGRETQYF.

There are many counts of this clone. The rearrangement uses TRBV7-6 and TRBJ2-3; D may be TRBD1 (5 bases). This CDR3 comprises 15 residues. Per the germline V gene, CDR1 is SGHVS and CDR2 is FNYEAQ. The V gene lost 5 bases and the J gene lost 1 base, with 13 bases spanning the gap. The DNA for the CDR3 is TGTGCCAGCAGCCAAGATGCAGGGCGCACAGATACGCAGTATTTT. Translating gives CASSQDAGRTDTQYF.